The clone carrying this TCR beta chain has a single count. Antigen: not known. These data are taken from a study of T cell responses to AZD1222 COVID-19 vaccine. Assay: immunoSEQ multiplex PCR; the TCRdb copy retains only in-frame clones and omits some. The repertoire holds tens of thousands of clones, with more than 85% as singletons. Study-wide points: Nearly half of spike-specific TCRs reportedly target variant regions that are unmutated in the B.1.351 and B.1.1.7 variants.

CDR1 is MNHEY, CDR2 SMNVEV, per germline (reference sequence). V was shortened by 4 bases and J by 0 bases, with 16 bases between the two germline ends. This CDR3 comprises 18 residues. The origin of this receptor is an adult who received the AZD1222 COVID-19 vaccine. This sequence joins TRBV27 and TRBJ2-6, with a tentative D call TRBD2 (5 bases). The sequencing here drew on peripheral blood, taken 28 days after the second AZD1222 dose. The CDR3 sequence is CASSSTRGPLSGANVLTF. CDR3 coding DNA: TGTGCCAGCAGTTCAACTCGGGGTCCTCTCTCTGGGGCCAACGTCCTGACTTTC.